This record covers a single T cell receptor beta chain. The data originate from a study of HIV-infected patients and healthy controls. TCRdb processed the 5' RACE reads anew with MiXCR; each CDR3 protein has one entry. The sample includes over 55,000 distinct CDR3 sequences, 15% to 20% seen only once; the top ten take approximately 5.3%. The receptor was derived from a human donor in good health. Material for sequencing was CD4+ T cells from blood.

The CDR3 coding sequence is TGCGCCAGCAGCTTGACCAACTCCGGGCAGGGGACCACAGATACGCAGTATTTT. This codes for CASSLTNSGQGTTDTQYF. This chain uses TRBV5-1 with TRBJ2-3; D is possibly TRBD1 (6 bases). The CDR3 covers 18 residues. Germline V gene lookup returns CDR1 SGHRS and CDR2 YFSETQ. V was trimmed by 1 base and J by 2 bases, leaving 20 bases between them.